A single sample is the source of the 17 T cell receptor beta chains below, sequenced in a study of naive and memory T cell subsets. Four PCR rounds used nested alpha and beta constant region primers plus the SP2 primer. TCRdb independently ran MiXCR on the 5' RACE reads; one entry per CDR3 protein. The top ten hold roughly 0.8% of the sample, which has about 48,000 distinct CDR3 sequences, around 5% seen once. A UMI-containing oligonucleotide was joined by 3' ligation to the TCR cDNA template. These receptors all stem from a female donor in good health.

This clonotype came up a few times. The chain is built from TRBV7-9 and TRBJ2-3; 8 bases agree with TRBD2. V shed 5 bases, J shed 0 bases, and the junction held 4 bases outside the gene matches. Germline V gives CDR1 SEHNR, CDR2 FQNEAQ (reference sequence). The CDR3 consists of 15 residues. The CDR3 loop reads CASSPTSVSTDTQYF. CDR3 nucleotides: TGTGCCAGCAGCCCGACTAGCGTGAGCACAGATACGCAGTATTTT.

This clonotype was found a few times. This chain links TRBV5-4 with TRBJ1-2; TRBD1 aligns across 7 bases. The CDR3 sequence is 15 residues long. Germline V gene lookup returns CDR1 SGHNT and CDR2 YYREEE (reference sequence). V shed 4 bases and J 4 bases; nucleotides not matched to a gene: 10. The CDR3 sequence: CASSPAGTDFYGYTF. CDR3 bases: TGTGCCAGCAGCCCAGCCGGGACAGACTTCTATGGCTACACCTTC.

This clonotype was seen many times. J is TRBJ2-7 and V is TRBV29-1; D assignment may be TRBD1 or TRBD2 (6 bases each). V dropped 2 bases and J dropped 6 bases, with 11 bases sitting between them. This CDR3 comprises 12 residues. CDR1 is SQVTM, CDR2 ANQGSEA, per germline. The CDR3 region has the DNA TGCAGCGTTGAAACAGGGAGGCGCGAGCAGTACTTC. Encoded protein: CSVETGRREQYF.

There are many counts of this clonotype. J is TRBJ2-3 and V is TRBV20-1; D is undetermined. The CDR3 consists of 15 residues. Germline CDR1 is DFQATT and CDR2 is SNEGSKA (reference sequence). V lost 2 bases, J lost 2 bases, and 14 bases lay in between. Written as DNA, the CDR3 is TGCAGTGCTAGACCCGGTGACCGCTACACAGATACGCAGTATTTT. This encodes CSARPGDRYTDTQYF.

At least ten counts were recorded for this clonotype. The CDR3 loop reads CASRTEGQGHYGYTF. DNA for the CDR3: TGTGCCAGCAGGACTGAAGGACAGGGCCACTATGGCTACACCTTC. V usage is TRBV25-1 and J usage is TRBJ1-2; 8 bases map to TRBD1. Germline-derived CDR1 and CDR2 are MGHDK and SYGVNS. This CDR3 is built from 15 residues. V gave up 6 bases and J gave up 3 bases; unmatched junction bases: 9.

This clonotype was seen at least ten times. J is TRBJ2-7 and V is TRBV12-3 or TRBV12-4; 7 bases are a match to TRBD1. Trimming took 5 bases from V and 4 from J; bases not matched to a gene: 8. The CDR3 sequence is 14 residues long. This chain's CDR3 is CASSLRQGEYEQYF. DNA for the CDR3: TGTGCCAGCAGTCTTAGACAGGGAGAGTACGAGCAGTACTTC.

This clonotype was seen at least ten times. J is TRBJ2-1 and V is TRBV10-2, with 7 bases fitting TRBD2. Germline V lookup: CDR1 WSHSY, CDR2 SAAADI. V lost 7 bases and J lost 4; bases outside the gene matches: 10. The CDR3 extends over 15 amino acids. The CDR3: CASISGLGSYNEQFF. CDR3 nucleotide sequence: TGCGCCAGCATCTCCGGACTAGGGTCTTACAATGAGCAGTTCTTC.

Ten or more counts support this clonotype. The chain links TRBV5-1 to TRBJ2-5; 11 nucleotides match TRBD2. CDR1 and CDR2 from the germline V gene are SGHRS and YFSETQ. The CDR3 loop spans 16 amino acids. Trimming removed 0 bases from V and 3 bases from J; junction bases left unmatched: 4. This chain's CDR3 is CASSLASGRLKETQYF. In DNA form, the CDR3 reads TGCGCCAGCAGCTTGGCTAGCGGGAGGTTGAAAGAGACCCAGTACTTC.

This clonotype was found a few times. CDR3 nucleotide sequence: TGTGCCAGCAGCCCGCCCAGGGGTACAACCTACGAGCAGTACTTC. Amino acid sequence: CASSPPRGTTYEQYF. V is TRBV13 and J is TRBJ2-7; TRBD1 is a possible D gene (6 bases). V was cut by 5 bases and J by 2 bases, with 16 bases left in between. Germline-derived CDR1 and CDR2 are PRHDT and FYEKMQ (reference sequence). The CDR3 has 15 amino acids.

This clonotype occurred many times. The rearrangement links TRBV12-3 or TRBV12-4 to TRBJ2-1, with a possible D match to TRBD2 (6 bases). The length of the CDR3 is 17 residues. V shed 3 bases and J shed 0 bases, with 15 bases lying between them. The CDR3 loop reads CASSFKISGVSYNEQFF. DNA of the CDR3: TGTGCCAGCAGTTTCAAGATTAGCGGAGTCTCCTACAATGAGCAGTTCTTC.

This clonotype occurred a few times. The rearrangement joins TRBV3-1 to TRBJ1-1; D may be TRBD1 (6 bases). This CDR3 is 18 amino acids long. Germline V gives CDR1 LGHDT, CDR2 YNNKEL (reference sequence). V lost 7 bases and J lost 8, with 32 bases in between. Written as DNA, the CDR3 is TGTGCCAGCACCCTGATGGGGGGGCTTGACCAAGTGGAATCCGAAGCTTTCTTT. This sequence encodes CASTLMGGLDQVESEAFF.

This clonotype was observed a few times. J is TRBJ1-3 and V is TRBV20-1; the D is unclear. In germline, CDR1 is DFQATT, CDR2 SNEGSKA (reference sequence). This CDR3 is 13 amino acids long. The V and J ends lost 4 bases and 3 bases respectively, with 10 bases between them. CDR3 coding DNA: TGCAGTGCTACTCTGGCAAGTGGAAACACCATATATTTT. Translation gives CSATLASGNTIYF.

This clonotype was recorded at least ten times. The CDR3 here is CSAAGGLGSVRNSPLHF. CDR3 sequence (DNA): TGCAGTGCTGCAGGGGGGCTGGGGTCGGTCCGTAATTCACCCCTCCACTTT. The genes are TRBV20-1 and TRBJ1-6, with 7 positions matching TRBD1. V shed 5 bases, J shed 6 bases, and the junction held 16 bases outside the gene matches. The germline V gene encodes CDR1 DFQATT and CDR2 SNEGSKA (reference sequence). CDR3 size: 17 residues.

This clonotype was seen at least ten times. J is TRBJ1-5 and V is TRBV24-1; D is uncertain. Trimming stripped 3 bases from V and 5 bases from J, with 10 bases between. In germline, CDR1 is KGHDR, CDR2 SFDVKD. The CDR3 totals 14 residues. CDR3 residues: CATSDPSVDQPQHF. The CDR3 DNA follows: TGTGCCACCAGTGATCCCTCGGTGGATCAGCCCCAGCATTTT.

This clonotype came up a few times. The chain is built from TRBV28 and TRBJ2-5; D might be TRBD2 (5 bases). The CDR3 runs 13 residues. The germline V and J ends were trimmed by 10 bases and 7 bases, with 19 bases remaining between them. In germline, CDR1 is MDHEN, CDR2 SYDVKM. CDR3 loop: CATIAWGETTQYF. CDR3 bases: TGTGCCACCATTGCCTGGGGAGAGACGACCCAGTACTTC.

This clonotype was seen a handful of times. V gene TRBV19 combines with J gene TRBJ1-2, with a tentative D call TRBD1 (6 bases). V lost 5 bases and J 12 bases, leaving 16 bases between the germline ends. Per the germline V gene, CDR1 is LNHDA and CDR2 is SQIVND (reference sequence). CDR3 size: 12 residues. DNA of the CDR3: TGTGCCAGTAGTGGGAACTCCGGGGGCGACACCTTC. Protein: CASSGNSGGDTF.

This clonotype was counted between two and nine times. V gene TRBV28 combines with J gene TRBJ2-1; D gene unclear. Germline CDR1 reads MDHEN; CDR2 reads SYDVKM. The CDR3 length is 15 residues. Trimming took off 6 bases at V and 9 bases at J, with 21 bases between the two ends. The CDR3 nucleotides are TGTGCCAGCAGCCGACCAGGTAGTAGAGTAGGTGAGCAGTTCTTC. Amino acid sequence: CASSRPGSRVGEQFF.